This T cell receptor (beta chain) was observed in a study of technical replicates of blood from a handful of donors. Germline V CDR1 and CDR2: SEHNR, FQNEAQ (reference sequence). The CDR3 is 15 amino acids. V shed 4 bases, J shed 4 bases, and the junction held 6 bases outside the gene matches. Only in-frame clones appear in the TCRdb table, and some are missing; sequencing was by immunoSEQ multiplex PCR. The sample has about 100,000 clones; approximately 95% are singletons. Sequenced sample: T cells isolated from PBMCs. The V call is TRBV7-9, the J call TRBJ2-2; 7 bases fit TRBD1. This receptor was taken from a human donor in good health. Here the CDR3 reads CASSSPGQRTGELFF. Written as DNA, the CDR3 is TGTGCCAGCAGCTCGCCGGGACAGCGCACCGGGGAGCTGTTTTTT.